The next 14 T cell receptor beta chains were all read from a single sample in a study of blood T cell repertoires in COVID-19. Sequencing was performed with immunoSEQ multiplex PCR; in TCRdb, only in-frame clones are kept and a portion is missing. The data contain about 59,000 clones, 91% of them singletons. Sequencing was performed on peripheral blood. Receptors originate from a human donor in a cohort sampled during active COVID-19.

This clone appeared once. This chain joins TRBV2 and TRBJ2-5; 10 bases are shared with TRBD1. The CDR3 extends over 14 amino acids. Germline CDR1 SNHLY, CDR2 FYNNEI. The J segment lost 3 bases and the V segment lost 5 bases, leaving 3 bases of the junction unmatched. CDR3 region: CASSWDRGEETQYF. The CDR3 nucleotides are TGTGCCAGCAGTTGGGACAGGGGAGAAGAGACCCAGTACTTC.

The rearrangement joins TRBV5-1 to TRBJ1-2; 9 bases match TRBD1. The CDR3 loop spans 13 amino acids. V lost 5 bases and J lost 7; bases outside the gene matches: 6. The V gene's germline CDR1 is SGHRS and CDR2 YFSETQ. DNA of the CDR3: TGCGCCAGCAGTCGGGACAGGGAGGCTGGCTACACCTTC. Protein product: CASSRDREAGYTF.

V usage is TRBV5-1 and J usage is TRBJ2-3; 10 bases are a match to TRBD1. V lost 3 bases and J lost 5; bases outside the gene matches: 3. There are 14 residues in the CDR3. Germline values: CDR1 SGHRS, CDR2 YFSETQ. CDR3 in amino acids: CASSSGQGEDTQYF. As DNA, the CDR3 is TGCGCCAGCAGCTCAGGACAGGGGGAAGATACGCAGTATTTT.

This clone is a singleton in its sample. The gene calls are TRBV13 and TRBJ2-7, with D perhaps TRBD2 (5 bases). Germline assignment: CDR1 PRHDT and CDR2 FYEKMQ (reference sequence). Trimming took 0 bases from V and 0 from J, leaving 6 bases between them. The CDR3 spans 14 residues. CDR3 sequence: CASSLGGSSYEQYF. In DNA form, the CDR3 reads TGTGCCAGCAGCTTAGGGGGGAGCTCCTACGAGCAGTACTTC.

The chain couples TRBV12-3 or TRBV12-4 to TRBJ1-6; D gene uncertain. This CDR3 contains 12 residues. V lost 6 bases and J 8 bases, leaving 8 bases between the germline ends. This CDR3 reads CASRSSDSPLHF. CDR3 DNA sequence: TGTGCCAGCAGGTCCAGCGATTCACCCCTCCACTTT.

Only a few counts were recorded for this clone. The chain links TRBV6-6 to TRBJ2-7; 8 nucleotides match TRBD1. From germline, CDR1 is MNHNY and CDR2 SVGAGI (reference sequence). This CDR3 has 15 residues. The junction had 4 bases not matched to a gene; V was cut back by 0 bases and J by 3 bases. CDR3 sequence (DNA): TGTGCCAGCAGTTACTCGACAGGGGCCGGCTACGAGCAGTACTTC. It codes for CASSYSTGAGYEQYF.

This chain links TRBV6-5 with TRBJ2-1; D is perhaps TRBD2 (5 bases). V gave up 2 bases and J gave up 2 bases, with 10 bases separating them. The CDR3 has 15 amino acids. Germline V gives CDR1 MNHEY, CDR2 SVGAGI. The CDR3 coding sequence is TGTGCCAGCAGTTACGTAACGGGGACCTACAATGAGCAGTTCTTC. Translation gives CASSYVTGTYNEQFF.

The chain combines TRBV10-2 with TRBJ1-1; no reliable D call. The ends were cut back, 10 bases at V and 3 bases at J, with 24 bases in the middle. The CDR3 has 16 residues. Looked up from germline, CDR1 is WSHSY and CDR2 is SAAADI. The CDR3 protein is CATIANAAVGDTEAFF. For the CDR3, the DNA is TGCGCCACAATCGCCAATGCCGCGGTAGGTGACACTGAAGCTTTCTTT.

The chain recombines TRBV7-3 with TRBJ2-2; 12 bases are shared with TRBD1. V lost 1 base to trimming and J lost 3 bases; unmatched junction nucleotides: 15. The CDR3 is 21 residues long. Germline CDR1 reads SGHTA; CDR2 reads FQGTGA. CDR3 in DNA: TGTGCCAGCAGCTTAATTGTTTTGGGGACAGGGGGCAGTAGGGACACCGGGGAGCTGTTTTTT. It specifies CASSLIVLGTGGSRDTGELFF.

The chain has TRBV12-3 or TRBV12-4 and TRBJ1-1; possible D gene TRBD1, 5 bases. Trimming took 5 bases from V and 8 from J, leaving 15 bases between them. There are 13 residues in the CDR3. CDR3 nucleotides: TGTGCCAGCAGTCTGGTTGGCGGGGACGAAGCTTTCTTT. Its protein product is CASSLVGGDEAFF.

The rearrangement uses TRBV11-2 and TRBJ2-7; TRBD2 matches at 13 bases. Germline V gene sequence: CDR1 SGHAT, CDR2 FQNNGV. Unmatched junction bases numbered 11, after V lost 4 bases and J lost 2 bases. The CDR3 has 18 residues. The CDR3 region has the DNA TGTGCCAGCAGCTCCAACCCCTCAACTAGCGGGGGGGCCTACGAGCAGTACTTC. This translates into CASSSNPSTSGGAYEQYF.

The chain has TRBV10-3 and TRBJ1-1, with D maybe TRBD1 (6 bases). Germline assignment: CDR1 ENHRY and CDR2 SYGVKD. The CDR3 is made up of 14 amino acids. V lost 4 bases and J 0 bases, leaving 9 bases between the germline ends. The CDR3 sequence is CAISVQGMNTEAFF. The CDR3, as DNA: TGTGCCATCAGTGTACAGGGTATGAACACTGAAGCTTTCTTT.

The chain uses TRBV13 and TRBJ1-1, with a weak D call TRBD1 (5 bases). Germline V gene lookup returns CDR1 PRHDT and CDR2 FYEKMQ (reference sequence). The V and J ends lost 5 bases and 1 base respectively, with 11 bases between them. This CDR3 is built from 14 residues. The CDR3 DNA is TGTGCCAGCAGCCCAGAGCAGGGGAACACTGAAGCTTTCTTT. Its protein is CASSPEQGNTEAFF.

The chain uses TRBV3-1 (or the pseudogene TRBV3-2) and TRBJ2-1, with D tentatively TRBD2 (6 bases). The CDR3 runs 13 residues. Germline V lookup: CDR1 LGHDT, CDR2 YNNKEL (reference sequence). The V gene lost 0 bases and the J gene lost 15 bases, with 15 bases spanning the gap. The CDR3 spells CASSQDPPSVPFF. In nucleotides, the CDR3 is TGTGCCAGCAGCCAAGATCCCCCTAGCGTCCCGTTCTTC.